This T cell receptor (beta chain) comes out of a study of T cell repertoires in cytomegalovirus infection. Germline trimming cut 4 bases from V and 2 bases from J; bases unmatched to any gene: 7. Looked up from germline, CDR1 is SGDLS and CDR2 is YYNGEE. The CDR3 length is 15 residues. This clonotype was observed a handful of times. MiXCR, run by TCRdb on the reads, gives a single entry per CDR3 protein. The data show over 450,000 distinct CDR3 sequences, with approximately 10% seen just once and roughly 10% held by the top ten. The chain couples TRBV9 to TRBJ2-7; 9 nucleotides agree with TRBD2. The source of this sequence is a human donor in good health (CMV status not recorded). Some clones in this sample may be carry-over from other donors' samples. Input material: PBMCs. The CDR3 nucleotides are TGTGCCAGCAGCATCGGGACTAGCAACACCTACGAGCAGTACTTC. Translated: CASSIGTSNTYEQYF.